The source of this T cell receptor (beta chain) is a study of blood T cell repertoires in COVID-19. Study summary: Samples representing acute and convalescent COVID-19 were sourced from the United States, Italy and Spain.

Patients in Seattle were enrolled during active infection, then followed longitudinally. Generated by immunoSEQ multiplex PCR, the TCRdb table keeps only in-frame clones and is missing some. The data hold about 56,000 clones, with 75% to 90% observed a single time. This TCR was recovered from a woman in her sixties or seventies with COVID-19, enrolled during active disease. The sample consisted of peripheral blood.

CDR3 coding DNA: TGTGCCAGCAGCTCACAGGGGGCTAATACTGAAGCTTTCTTT. Its translation is CASSSQGANTEAFF. This chain links TRBV7-9 with TRBJ1-1; 9 bases align to TRBD1. Germline CDR1 is SEHNR and CDR2 is FQNEAQ (reference sequence). CDR3 length equals 14 residues. Trimming removed 4 bases from V and 5 bases from J; junction bases left unmatched: 5.